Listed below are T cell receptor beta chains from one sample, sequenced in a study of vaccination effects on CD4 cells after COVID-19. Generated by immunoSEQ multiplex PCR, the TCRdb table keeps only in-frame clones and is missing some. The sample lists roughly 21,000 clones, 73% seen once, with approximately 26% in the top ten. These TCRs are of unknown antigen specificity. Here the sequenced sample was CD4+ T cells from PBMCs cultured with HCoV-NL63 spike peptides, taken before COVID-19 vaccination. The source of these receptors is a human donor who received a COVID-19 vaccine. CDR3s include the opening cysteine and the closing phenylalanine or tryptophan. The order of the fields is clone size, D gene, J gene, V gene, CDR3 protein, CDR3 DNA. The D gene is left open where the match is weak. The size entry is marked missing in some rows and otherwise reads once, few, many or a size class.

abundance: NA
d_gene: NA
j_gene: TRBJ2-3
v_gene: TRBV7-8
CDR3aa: CASSLDRNTQYF
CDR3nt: TGTGCCAGCAGCCTCGACCGGAATACGCAGTATTTT

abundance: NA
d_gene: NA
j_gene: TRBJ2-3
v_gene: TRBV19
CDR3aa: CASSIVGGPDTQYF
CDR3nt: TGTGCCAGTAGTATAGTCGGGGGCCCAGATACGCAGTATTTT

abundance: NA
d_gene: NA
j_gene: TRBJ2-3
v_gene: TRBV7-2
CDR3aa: CASSLRGGTGRLEDTQYF
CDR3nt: TGTGCCAGCAGCTTAAGGGGTGGGACTGGGAGATTGGAAGATACGCAGTATTTT

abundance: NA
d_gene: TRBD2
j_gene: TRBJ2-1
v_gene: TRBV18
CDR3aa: CASSPGLAGYNEQFF
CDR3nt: TGTGCCAGCTCACCCGGACTAGCGGGCTACAATGAGCAGTTCTTC

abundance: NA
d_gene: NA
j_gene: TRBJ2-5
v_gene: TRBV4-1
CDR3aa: CASSQMDSGGEGYQETQYF
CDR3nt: TGCGCCAGCAGCCAAATGGATAGCGGCGGTGAAGGGTACCAAGAGACCCAGTACTTC

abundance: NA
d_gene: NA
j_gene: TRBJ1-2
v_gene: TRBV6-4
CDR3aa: CASSAPRGYTF
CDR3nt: TGTGCCAGCAGTGCCCCCAGGGGCTACACCTTC

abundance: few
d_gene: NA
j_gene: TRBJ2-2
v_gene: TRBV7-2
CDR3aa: CASRVGAANTGELFF
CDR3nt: TGTGCCAGCAGGGTTGGGGCTGCGAACACCGGGGAGCTGTTTTTT

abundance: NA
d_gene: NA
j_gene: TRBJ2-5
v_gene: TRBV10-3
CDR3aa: CAISEGGTQYF
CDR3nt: TGTGCCATCAGTGAAGGGGGGACCCAGTACTTC

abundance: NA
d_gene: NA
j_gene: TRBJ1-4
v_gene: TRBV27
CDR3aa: CASSLNSHNEKLFF
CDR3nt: TGTGCCAGCAGTTTAAACAGTCATAATGAAAAACTGTTTTTT

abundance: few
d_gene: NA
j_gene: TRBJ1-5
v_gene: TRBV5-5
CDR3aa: CASSDGQWYQPQHF
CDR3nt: TGTGCCAGCAGCGATGGACAGTGGTATCAGCCCCAGCATTTT

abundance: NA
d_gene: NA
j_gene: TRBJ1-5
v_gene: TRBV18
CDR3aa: CASSPGGLGPQHF
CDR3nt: TGTGCCAGCTCACCGGGGGGCCTTGGGCCCCAGCATTTT

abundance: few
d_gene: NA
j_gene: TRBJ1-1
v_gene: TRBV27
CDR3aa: CASRGSSAFF
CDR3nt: TGTGCCAGCAGGGGGTCTTCGGCTTTCTTT

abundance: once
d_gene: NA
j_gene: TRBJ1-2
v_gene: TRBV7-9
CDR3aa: CASSPTPEGSYTF
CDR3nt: TGTGCCAGCAGCCCTACCCCGGAGGGGAGCTACACCTTC

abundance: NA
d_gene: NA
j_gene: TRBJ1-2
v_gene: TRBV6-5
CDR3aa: CASSLGGPNYGYTF
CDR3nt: TGTGCCAGCAGTTTAGGAGGGCCCAACTATGGCTACACCTTC

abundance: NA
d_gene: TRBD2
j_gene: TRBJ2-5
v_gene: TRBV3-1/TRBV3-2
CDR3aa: CASSQEGTSGDRETQYF
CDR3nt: TGTGCCAGCAGCCAAGAAGGGACTAGCGGGGATCGTGAGACCCAGTACTTC

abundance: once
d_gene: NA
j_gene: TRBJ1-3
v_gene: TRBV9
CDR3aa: CASRRGTQGNTIYF
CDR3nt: TGTGCCAGCAGAAGGGGTACCCAAGGAAACACCATATATTTT

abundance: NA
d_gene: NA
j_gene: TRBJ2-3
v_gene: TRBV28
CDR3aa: CASSHIPPGLRADTQYF
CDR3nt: TGTGCCAGCAGTCACATACCCCCGGGACTGAGAGCAGATACGCAGTATTTT

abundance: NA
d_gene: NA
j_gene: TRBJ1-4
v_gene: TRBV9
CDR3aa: CASSVGGAPNEKLFF
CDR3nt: TGTGCCAGCAGCGTAGGAGGGGCCCCGAATGAAAAACTGTTTTTT

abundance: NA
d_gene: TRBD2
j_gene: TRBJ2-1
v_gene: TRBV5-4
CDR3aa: CASSSGGQAGANNEQFF
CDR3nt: TGTGCCAGCAGCTCCGGGGGCCAAGCGGGGGCCAACAATGAGCAGTTCTTC

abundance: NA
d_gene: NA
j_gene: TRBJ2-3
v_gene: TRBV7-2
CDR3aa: CASSSPGGDTQYF
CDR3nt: TGTGCCAGCAGCTCCCCGGGCGGGGATACGCAGTATTTT

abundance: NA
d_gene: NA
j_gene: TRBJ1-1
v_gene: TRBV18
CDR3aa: CASSPPRGGVSGAAFF
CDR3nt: TGTGCCAGCTCACCACCCCGGGGAGGGGTAAGCGGGGCAGCTTTCTTT

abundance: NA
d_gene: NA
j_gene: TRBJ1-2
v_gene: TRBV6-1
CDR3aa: CASSEGAQRRLGYTF
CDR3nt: TGTGCCAGCAGTGAAGGGGCCCAACGTCGTCTTGGCTACACCTTC

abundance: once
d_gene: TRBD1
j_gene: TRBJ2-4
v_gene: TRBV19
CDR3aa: CASSLTGGSAAKNIQYF
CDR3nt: TGTGCCAGTAGTTTGACAGGGGGCTCGGCGGCCAAAAACATTCAGTACTTC

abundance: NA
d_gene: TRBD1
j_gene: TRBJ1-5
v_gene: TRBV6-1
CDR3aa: CASSESPEGANQPQHF
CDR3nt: TGTGCCAGCAGTGAAAGCCCGGAGGGGGCGAACCAGCCCCAGCATTTT

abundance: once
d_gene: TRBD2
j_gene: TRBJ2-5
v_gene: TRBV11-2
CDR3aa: CASSLEPPGLDYF
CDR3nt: TGTGCCAGCAGCTTAGAGCCACCGGGACTAGACTACTTC

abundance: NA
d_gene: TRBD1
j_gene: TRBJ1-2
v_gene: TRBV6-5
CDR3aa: CASSPTGVYGYTF
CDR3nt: TGTGCCAGCAGTCCGACAGGGGTATATGGCTACACCTTC

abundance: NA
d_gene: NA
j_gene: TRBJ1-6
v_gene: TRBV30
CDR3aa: CAWSVWALTNSPLHF
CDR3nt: TGTGCCTGGAGTGTATGGGCTCTGACTAATTCACCCCTCCACTTT

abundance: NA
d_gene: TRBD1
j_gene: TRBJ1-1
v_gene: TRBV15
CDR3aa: CATSSVRGLRGTEAFF
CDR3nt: TGTGCCACCAGCAGTGTCAGGGGGCTTCGAGGAACTGAAGCTTTCTTT

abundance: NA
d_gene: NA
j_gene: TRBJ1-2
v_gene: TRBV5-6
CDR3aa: CASSLAGPPSYTF
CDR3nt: TGTGCCAGCAGCTTGGCGGGACCACCTAGCTACACCTTC

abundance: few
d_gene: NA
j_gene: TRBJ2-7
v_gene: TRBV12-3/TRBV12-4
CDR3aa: CASSYRVRDEQYF
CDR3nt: TGTGCCAGCAGTTACAGGGTTAGGGACGAGCAGTACTTC

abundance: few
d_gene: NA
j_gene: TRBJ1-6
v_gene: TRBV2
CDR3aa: CASSDSGRSSYNSPLHF
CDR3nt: TGTGCCAGCAGTGATTCAGGCAGGAGCTCCTATAATTCACCCCTCCACTTT

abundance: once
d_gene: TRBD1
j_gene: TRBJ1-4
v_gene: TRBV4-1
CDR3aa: CASSPQGVGEKLFF
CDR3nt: TGCGCCAGCAGCCCTCAGGGGGTTGGGGAAAAACTGTTTTTT